This section outlines one T cell receptor beta chain sequence together with its context. Germline CDR1 and CDR2: MDHEN and SYDVKM. The CDR3 contains 15 residues. Losses at the gene ends were 5 bases for V and 4 bases for J; bases not matched to a gene: 11. These data originate in a study of blood T cell repertoires in COVID-19. Study-wide context: Acute and convalescent COVID-19 specimens originated in the United States, Italy and Spain. In each case, the material was cDNA or gDNA derived from T cells, B-cell-depleted T cells, or PBMCs.

In the study's own analysis: Amplification of reference gene primers provided the estimated nucleated cell counts. Here immunoSEQ multiplex PCR was the method, and the copy in TCRdb shows in-frame clones only, minus some. V and J calls plus clone size are reproduced from that table; the DNA served to infer D and trimming. The sample yields some 25,000 clones, about 90% seen once. The sample taken for sequencing was peripheral blood. The sequence derives from a man between 70 and 80 years old with acute or convalescent COVID-19. The chain has TRBV28 and TRBJ2-7; 7 bases match TRBD2. The CDR3 region has the DNA TGTGCCAGCAGTCCGCGGGGGACTCCCATTTACGAGCAGTACTTC. Its protein product is CASSPRGTPIYEQYF.